In this sample, the clone carrying this TCR beta chain turned up a few times. One entry per CDR3 protein results from TCRdb running MiXCR on the RT-PCR reads. The sample holds about 500,000 distinct CDR3 sequences, approximately 15% seen once. This specimen belongs to a study of response to subunit inactivated influenza vaccine. The CDR3 has 15 amino acids. The germline gives CDR1 SGHVS, CDR2 FQNEAQ. Between the trimmed V and J ends, which lost 1 base and 3 bases, there was a span of 10 bases. This receptor was taken from a man between 50 and 70 years old who received an inactivated influenza vaccine. The sequencing used CD4+ T cells sorted from PBMCs, collected less than 30 months after vaccination. J is TRBJ1-3 and V is TRBV7-8; the D gene is possibly TRBD1 (6 bases). CDR3 nucleotides: TGTGCCAGCAGCTTAGAGGGCAGGGGTGGAAACACCATATATTTT. Translating it yields CASSLEGRGGNTIYF.